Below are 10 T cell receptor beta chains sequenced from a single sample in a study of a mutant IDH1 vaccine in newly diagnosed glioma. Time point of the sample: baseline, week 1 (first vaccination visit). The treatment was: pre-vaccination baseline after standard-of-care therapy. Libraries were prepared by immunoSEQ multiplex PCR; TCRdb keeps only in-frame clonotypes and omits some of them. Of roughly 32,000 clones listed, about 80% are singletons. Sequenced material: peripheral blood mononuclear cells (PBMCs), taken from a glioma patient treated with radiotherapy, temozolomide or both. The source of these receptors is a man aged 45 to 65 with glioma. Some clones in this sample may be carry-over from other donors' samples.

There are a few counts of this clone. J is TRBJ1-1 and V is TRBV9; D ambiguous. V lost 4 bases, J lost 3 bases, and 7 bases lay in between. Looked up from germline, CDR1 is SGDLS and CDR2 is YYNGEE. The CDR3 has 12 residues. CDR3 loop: CASSRQDTEAFF. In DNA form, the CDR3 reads TGTGCCAGCAGCAGGCAGGACACTGAAGCTTTCTTT.

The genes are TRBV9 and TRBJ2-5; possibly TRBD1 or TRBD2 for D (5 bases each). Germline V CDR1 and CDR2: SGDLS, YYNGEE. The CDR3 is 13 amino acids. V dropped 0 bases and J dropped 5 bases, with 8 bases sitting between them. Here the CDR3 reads CASSVGGFETQYF. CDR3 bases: TGTGCCAGCAGCGTAGGGGGGTTCGAGACCCAGTACTTC.

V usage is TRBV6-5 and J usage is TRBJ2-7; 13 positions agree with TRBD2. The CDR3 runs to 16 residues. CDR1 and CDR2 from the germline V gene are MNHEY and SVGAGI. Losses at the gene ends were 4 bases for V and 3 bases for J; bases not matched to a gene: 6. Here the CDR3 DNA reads TGTGCCAGCAGTTCCCCGGGACTAGCGGGATACTACGAGCAGTACTTC. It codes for CASSSPGLAGYYEQYF.

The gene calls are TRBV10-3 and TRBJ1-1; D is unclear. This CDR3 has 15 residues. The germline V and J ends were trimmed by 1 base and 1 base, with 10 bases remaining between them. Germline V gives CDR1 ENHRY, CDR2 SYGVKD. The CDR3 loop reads CAISEWGTGNTEAFF. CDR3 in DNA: TGTGCCATCAGTGAGTGGGGAACGGGGAACACTGAAGCTTTCTTT.

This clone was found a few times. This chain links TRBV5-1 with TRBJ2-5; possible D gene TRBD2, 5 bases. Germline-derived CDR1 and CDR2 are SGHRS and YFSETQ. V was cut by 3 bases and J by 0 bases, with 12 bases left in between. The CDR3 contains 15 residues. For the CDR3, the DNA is TGCGCCAGCAGCTCGGACGGACTGTACCAAGAGACCCAGTACTTC. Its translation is CASSSDGLYQETQYF.

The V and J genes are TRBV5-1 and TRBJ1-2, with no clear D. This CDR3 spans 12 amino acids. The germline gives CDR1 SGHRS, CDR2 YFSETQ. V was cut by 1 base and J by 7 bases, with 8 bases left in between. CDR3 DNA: TGCGCCAGCAGCTTGTACGGTGCTGGCTACACCTTC. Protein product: CASSLYGAGYTF.

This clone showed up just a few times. The DNA of the CDR3 is TGTGCCAGTAGTCCCCGACTAGCGGGCTCCTACGAGCAGTACTTC. It codes for CASSPRLAGSYEQYF. This chain connects TRBV19 to TRBJ2-7; TRBD2 agrees at 10 bases. Losses at the gene ends were 5 bases for V and 0 bases for J; bases not matched to a gene: 4. The length of the CDR3 is 15 residues. Germline V gene sequence: CDR1 LNHDA, CDR2 SQIVND (reference sequence). The full variable domain, completed using reference TRBV19 and TRBJ2-7, is DGGITQSPKYLFRKEGQNVTLSCEQNLNHDAMYWYRQDPGQGLRLIYYSQIVNDFQKGDIAEGYSVSREKKESFPLTVTSAQKNPTAFYLCASSPRLAGSYEQYFGPGTRLTVT.

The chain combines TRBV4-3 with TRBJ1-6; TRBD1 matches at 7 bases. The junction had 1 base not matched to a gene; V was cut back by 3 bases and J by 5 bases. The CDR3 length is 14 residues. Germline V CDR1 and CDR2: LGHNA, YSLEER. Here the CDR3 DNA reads TGCGCCAGCAGCCAGACAGGGAATAATTCACCCCTCCACTTT. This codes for CASSQTGNNSPLHF.

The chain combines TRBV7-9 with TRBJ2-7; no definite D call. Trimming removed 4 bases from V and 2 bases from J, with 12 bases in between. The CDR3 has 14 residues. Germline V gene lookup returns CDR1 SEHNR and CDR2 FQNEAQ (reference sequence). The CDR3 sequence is CASSSVGSTYEQYF. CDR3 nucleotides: TGTGCCAGCAGCTCCGTGGGCAGTACCTACGAGCAGTACTTC.

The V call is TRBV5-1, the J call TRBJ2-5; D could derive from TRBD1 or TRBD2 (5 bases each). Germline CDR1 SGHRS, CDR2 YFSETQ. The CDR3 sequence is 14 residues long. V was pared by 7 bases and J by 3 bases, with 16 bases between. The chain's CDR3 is CASSSWGSKETQYF. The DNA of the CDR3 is TGCGCCAGCTCCTCCTGGGGGTCAAAAGAGACCCAGTACTTC.